This is a list of T cell receptor beta chains from one sample in a study of T cells in narcolepsy. Data came from immunoSEQ multiplex PCR; TCRdb stores just in-frame clones and leaves some out. The sample carries about 25,000 clones, about 80% recorded once. Sequencing used CD45RA- memory CD4+ T cells from PBMCs. The receptors shown here come from a human donor with narcolepsy. Both conserved end residues are part of each CDR3. A D gene is named only where the DNA matches it firmly. Not all rows give a size; the values are once, few, many and, for expanded clones, a class.

>TRBV7-9|13|.|TRBJ1-1|few
CASSPRRNTEAFF
TGTGCCAGCAGCCCCCGACGGAACACTGAAGCTTTCTTT
>TRBV7-6|18|TRBD1|TRBJ1-3|.
CASSLEPLRGHAGNTIYF
TGTGCCAGCAGCTTAGAGCCCCTGAGGGGGCACGCTGGAAACACCATATATTTT
>TRBV20-1|11|.|TRBJ1-1|.
CSASQDREAFF
TGCAGTGCTAGTCAGGACAGAGAAGCTTTCTTT
>TRBV5-4|16|TRBD1|TRBJ2-3|once
CASSPPGQGAADTQYF
TGTGCCAGCAGCCCACCGGGACAGGGGGCGGCAGATACGCAGTATTTT
>TRBV10-3|15|.|TRBJ2-1|.
CATRGEQREDNEQFF
TGTGCAACCCGAGGGGAGCAAAGGGAGGACAATGAGCAGTTCTTC
>TRBV30|15|TRBD1|TRBJ2-5|once
CAWSFGQGDLETQYF
TGTGCCTGGAGTTTTGGACAGGGGGATTTGGAGACCCAGTACTTC
>TRBV7-9|13|.|TRBJ1-2|.
CASSLRNTYGYTF
TGTGCCAGCAGCTTGCGGAATACCTATGGCTACACCTTC
>TRBV11-2|18|TRBD2|TRBJ2-2|.
CASSLGLGRTSNTGELFF
TGTGCCAGCAGCTTGGGACTAGGCCGTACATCGAACACCGGGGAGCTGTTTTTT
>TRBV30|14|.|TRBJ1-3|.
CACGQGHSGNTIYF
TGTGCCTGTGGGCAGGGGCACTCTGGAAACACCATATATTTT
>TRBV6-4|15|TRBD2|TRBJ2-3|.
CASRRTSGGRDTQYF
TGTGCCAGCAGGAGGACTAGCGGGGGCCGAGATACGCAGTATTTT
>TRBV11-2|15|.|TRBJ1-2|.
CASSLEPGASYGYTF
TGTGCCAGCAGCTTAGAGCCCGGGGCCTCCTATGGCTACACCTTC
>TRBV4-1|16|.|TRBJ1-2|.
CASSQLVVEVHYGYTF
TGCGCCAGCAGCCAGCTAGTTGTAGAAGTTCACTATGGCTACACCTTC
>TRBV6-6|13|TRBD2|TRBJ2-1|.
CASSQTPTGGTFF
TGTGCCAGCAGTCAAACCCCTACGGGGGGGACGTTCTTC
>TRBV11-2|17|TRBD2|TRBJ2-1|.
CASSPTGGPLGFNEQFF
TGTGCCAGCAGCCCCACGGGGGGGCCACTGGGATTCAATGAGCAGTTCTTC
>TRBV11-3|16|.|TRBJ2-6|.
CASSLGEHSGANVLTF
TGTGCCAGCAGCTTGGGAGAGCACTCTGGGGCCAACGTCCTGACTTTC
>TRBV6-1|16|TRBD1|TRBJ2-3|.
CASSESGTGRTDTQYF
TGTGCCAGCAGTGAATCCGGGACAGGGCGGACAGATACGCAGTATTTT
>TRBV18|15|TRBD2|TRBJ2-1|.
CASSPLAGGANEQFF
TGTGCCAGCTCACCTCTAGCGGGGGGCGCCAATGAGCAGTTCTTC
>TRBV2|15|.|TRBJ2-1|.
CASSEPFIIANEQFF
TGTGCCAGCAGTGAACCCTTTATTATTGCTAATGAGCAGTTCTTC
>TRBV28|16|TRBD1|TRBJ1-6|.
CASSRATGGRNSPLHF
TGTGCCAGCAGCAGAGCCACAGGGGGCCGTAATTCACCCCTCCACTTT
>TRBV7-9|11|.|TRBJ1-4|.
CASSLKEKLFF
TGTGCCAGCAGCTTAAAAGAAAAACTGTTTTTT
>TRBV11-2|16|.|TRBJ2-1|.
CASSSYLAKTYNEQFF
TGTGCCAGCAGCTCATATCTAGCAAAAACCTACAATGAGCAGTTCTTC
>TRBV6-1|14|.|TRBJ1-5|.
CASRKGQSNQPQHF
TGTGCCAGCAGAAAAGGGCAAAGCAATCAGCCCCAGCATTTT
>TRBV11-3|15|.|TRBJ2-3|.
CASSLGQGGTDTQYF
TGTGCCAGCAGCTTAGGACAGGGAGGGACAGATACGCAGTATTTT
>TRBV29-1|13|.|TRBJ2-1|.
CSVETATGNEQFF
TGCAGCGTTGAAACCGCTACTGGGAATGAGCAGTTCTTC
>TRBV7-7|13|TRBD2|TRBJ2-5|.
CASSLELAGTQYF
TGTGCCAGCAGCTTAGAACTAGCGGGGACCCAGTACTTC
>TRBV5-1|12|.|TRBJ2-1|.
CASIFKNSEQFF
TGCGCCAGCATCTTTAAAAACAGTGAGCAGTTCTTC
>TRBV11-2|14|.|TRBJ2-1|.
CASSPIRERTEQFF
TGTGCCAGCAGCCCCATAAGGGAGCGCACTGAGCAGTTCTTC
>TRBV15|14|.|TRBJ2-7|.
CATSREGRGNEQYF
TGTGCCACCAGCAGAGAGGGCAGGGGAAACGAGCAGTACTTC
>TRBV6-1|14|.|TRBJ2-1|.
CASKEGAMDTEQFF
TGTGCCAGCAAGGAGGGGGCAATGGACACTGAGCAGTTCTTC
>TRBV14|16|TRBD1|TRBJ1-6|.
CASSRGGQGAYSPLHF
TGTGCCAGCAGCCGAGGAGGACAGGGGGCATATTCACCCCTCCACTTT
>TRBV11-2|13|.|TRBJ2-3|.
CASSLGLTDTQYF
TGTGCCAGCAGCTTAGGACTCACAGATACGCAGTATTTT
>TRBV27|14|.|TRBJ2-2|.
CASLKGPSTGELFF
TGTGCCAGCCTAAAGGGACCTTCCACCGGGGAGCTGTTTTTT
>TRBV7-2|12|.|TRBJ2-7|.
CASRRTPYEQYF
TGTGCCAGCAGACGGACTCCCTACGAGCAGTACTTC
>TRBV14|16|.|TRBJ2-2|few
CASSLTGQMNTGELFF
TGTGCCAGCAGCCTCACTGGACAGATGAACACCGGGGAGCTGTTTTTT
>TRBV11-2|17|TRBD2|TRBJ2-2|.
CASSRTSGKTNTGELFF
TGTGCCAGCAGCCGGACTAGCGGGAAAACGAACACCGGGGAGCTGTTTTTT
>TRBV7-3|14|.|TRBJ1-1|.
CASSLNRASGEAFF
TGTGCCAGCAGCTTAAACAGGGCGTCAGGTGAAGCTTTCTTT
>TRBV12-5|14|.|TRBJ2-3|.
CASGGDLGTDTQYF
TGTGCTAGTGGTGGGGACCTAGGCACAGATACGCAGTATTTT
>TRBV5-8|15|.|TRBJ1-1|.
CASSLGLLGNTEAFF
TGTGCCAGCAGCTTGGGCCTTTTAGGGAACACTGAAGCTTTCTTT
>TRBV19|13|.|TRBJ1-4|few
CATRDLRIEKLFF
TGTGCCACCCGGGACCTCCGGATTGAAAAACTGTTTTTT
>TRBV28|17|TRBD2|TRBJ2-3|.
CASTFSGLAGGPDTQYF
TGTGCCAGCACCTTCTCCGGACTAGCGGGAGGGCCAGATACGCAGTATTTT